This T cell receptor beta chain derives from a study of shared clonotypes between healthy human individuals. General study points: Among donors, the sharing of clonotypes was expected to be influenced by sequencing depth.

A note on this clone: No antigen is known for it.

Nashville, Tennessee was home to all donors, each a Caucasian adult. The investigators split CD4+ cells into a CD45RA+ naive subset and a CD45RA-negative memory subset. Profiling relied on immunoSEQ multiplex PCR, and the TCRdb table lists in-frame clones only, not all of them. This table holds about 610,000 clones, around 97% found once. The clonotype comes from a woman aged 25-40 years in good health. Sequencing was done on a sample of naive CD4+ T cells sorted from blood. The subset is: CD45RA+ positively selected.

CDR3 region: CATSLLTGGYEQYF. CDR3 in DNA: TGTGCCACCAGCCTATTGACAGGGGGCTACGAGCAGTACTTC. The V call is TRBV15, the J call TRBJ2-7, with TRBD1 matching over 9 bases. The trim removed 5 bases at V and 3 bases at J, leaving 5 bases unmatched. This CDR3 is built from 14 residues. In germline, CDR1 is LNHNV, CDR2 YYDKDF (reference sequence).